The clone carrying this T cell receptor beta chain was counted a few times. Antigen specificity is unknown. This sample is part of a study of response to subunit inactivated influenza vaccine. Study results and limitations: New T cells are recruited in small numbers by each seasonal influenza vaccination, according to the authors' suggestion.

TCRdb re-analysed the RT-PCR reads in MiXCR, keeping a single row per CDR3 protein. The repertoire consists of about 540,000 distinct CDR3 sequences, with less than 25% occurring once and the leading ten covering 2.8%. This sample was also put to use in a study of T cells expressing NK-cell markers. That work states: TCR beta libraries carry UMIs added by 5'RACE template switching. Several experiments confined sorting to alpha-beta TCR T cells with an anti-gamma-delta TCR antibody. Among CD8+ T cells from six donors, dominant NKG2C+ clonotypes accounted for about 1.0-7.5%. The CD3+CD56-NKG2C+ fraction of several donors was likewise dominated by these clonotypes.

The TCR originated in a man aged 45 to 65 who received an inactivated influenza vaccine. This material consisted of CD4+ T cells sorted from PBMCs, taken 11 to 12 days after vaccination.

The CDR3 is CSAPDYGETQYF. The CDR3 coding sequence is TGCAGTGCCCCTGACTACGGAGAGACCCAGTACTTC. V usage is TRBV20-1 and J usage is TRBJ2-5, with D possibly being TRBD2 (5 bases). Germline assignment: CDR1 DFQATT and CDR2 SNEGSKA (reference sequence). This CDR3 is built from 12 residues. V was trimmed by 6 bases and J by 4 bases, leaving 12 bases between them.